Given below is one TCR beta chain in context. The antigen remains unidentified. This specimen comes from a study of cytomegalovirus exposure and HLA in healthy donors. About the study: Genotyping showed approximately 81% of 350 to 400 donors falling in the Caucasian-associated ancestry cluster. General observations from the study: Sequencing had likely introduced a cluster of highly shared sequence variants as an artifact. Researchers catalogued some 160 TCR beta chains as cytomegalovirus-associated. A previous analysis found most TCR beta V segments productive roughly 90% or roughly 30% of the time.

Primers for the PCR totalled 60 Vbeta and 13 Jbeta. Libraries were prepared by immunoSEQ multiplex PCR; TCRdb keeps only in-frame clonotypes and omits some of them. The specimen's table records roughly 140,000 clones. The CDR3 has 16 amino acids. Germline V gene lookup returns CDR1 SQVTM and CDR2 ANQGSEA. Trimming at V came to 4 bases and at J to 1 base, leaving 11 bases not matched to a gene. Sequenced sample: PBMCs. This TCR came from a male donor in good health and CMV-seronegative. This sequence joins TRBV29-1 and TRBJ2-7; TRBD1 matches at 9 bases. The CDR3 coding sequence is TGCAGCGTTGGTGGGACAGGGACCCGTTCTTCCTACGAGCAGTACTTC. Residues: CSVGGTGTRSSYEQYF.